Listed below are T cell receptor beta chains from one sample, sequenced in a study of cytomegalovirus exposure and HLA in healthy donors. TCRdb's table, derived via immunoSEQ multiplex PCR, lists solely in-frame clones and lacks some. Counted here are some 260,000 clones, roughly 88% occurring once; the ten biggest clones make up roughly 3%. What was sequenced was PBMCs. The receptor source for this set is a woman aged 25 to 39 in good health and CMV-seronegative. The CDR3 runs from the conserved cysteine through the conserved F or W. A D gene is named only where the DNA matches it firmly. Only some rows state a clone size, as once, few, many or a class for expanded clones.

clone size: .
J gene: TRBJ2-1
D gene: .
V gene: TRBV5-1
CDR3 protein: CASSLVGASSYNEQFF
CDR3 DNA: TGCGCCAGCAGCTTGGTAGGGGCGAGCTCCTACAATGAGCAGTTCTTC

clone size: .
J gene: TRBJ2-7
D gene: TRBD1
V gene: TRBV4-1
CDR3 protein: CASSQLGQTYEQYF
CDR3 DNA: TGCGCCAGCAGCCAATTGGGACAGACCTACGAGCAGTACTTC

clone size: .
J gene: TRBJ2-7
D gene: TRBD1
V gene: TRBV9
CDR3 protein: CASSRLGTGGSYEQYF
CDR3 DNA: TGTGCCAGCAGCCGACTTGGGACAGGGGGTTCCTACGAGCAGTACTTC

clone size: .
J gene: TRBJ2-5
D gene: TRBD2
V gene: TRBV2
CDR3 protein: CASRAGTSGSKETQYF
CDR3 DNA: TGTGCCAGCAGAGCCGGGACTAGCGGGTCTAAAGAGACCCAGTACTTC

clone size: .
J gene: TRBJ2-3
D gene: .
V gene: TRBV28
CDR3 protein: CASSPGPNTDTQYF
CDR3 DNA: TGTGCCAGCAGCCCGGGTCCTAACACAGATACGCAGTATTTT

clone size: .
J gene: TRBJ2-3
D gene: TRBD2
V gene: TRBV7-3
CDR3 protein: CASSSGLVRDTQYF
CDR3 DNA: TGTGCCAGCAGCTCGGGACTAGTAAGGGATACGCAGTATTTT

clone size: .
J gene: TRBJ2-7
D gene: TRBD1
V gene: TRBV4-1
CDR3 protein: CASSSTRGPAYEQYF
CDR3 DNA: TGCGCCAGCAGCTCAACCAGGGGGCCGGCCTACGAGCAGTACTTC

clone size: .
J gene: TRBJ2-1
D gene: TRBD2
V gene: TRBV9
CDR3 protein: CASSGSGRASYNEQFF
CDR3 DNA: TGTGCCAGCAGCGGAAGCGGGAGGGCCTCCTACAATGAGCAGTTCTTC

clone size: .
J gene: TRBJ2-3
D gene: .
V gene: TRBV7-9
CDR3 protein: CASSFPGATDTQYF
CDR3 DNA: TGTGCCAGCAGCTTCCCGGGAGCCACAGATACGCAGTATTTT

clone size: .
J gene: TRBJ2-3
D gene: TRBD1
V gene: TRBV19
CDR3 protein: CASSNRQGGDTQYF
CDR3 DNA: TGTGCCAGTAGTAATCGACAGGGTGGAGATACGCAGTATTTT

clone size: once
J gene: TRBJ1-5
D gene: TRBD1
V gene: TRBV28
CDR3 protein: CASSFLQGGNQPQHF
CDR3 DNA: TGTGCCAGCAGTTTTTTGCAGGGGGGCAATCAGCCCCAGCATTTT

clone size: .
J gene: TRBJ1-1
D gene: .
V gene: TRBV4-1
CDR3 protein: CASSQVKQGSEAFF
CDR3 DNA: TGCGCCAGCAGCCAAGTCAAACAGGGTAGTGAAGCTTTCTTT

clone size: .
J gene: TRBJ2-7
D gene: TRBD2
V gene: TRBV13
CDR3 protein: CASSLGTSGVGEQYF
CDR3 DNA: TGTGCCAGCAGCTTAGGTACTAGCGGAGTTGGGGAGCAGTACTTC

clone size: .
J gene: TRBJ2-7
D gene: .
V gene: TRBV29-1
CDR3 protein: CSVGSSVYEQYF
CDR3 DNA: TGCAGCGTTGGGAGTAGCGTCTACGAGCAGTACTTC

clone size: .
J gene: TRBJ2-1
D gene: TRBD2
V gene: TRBV9
CDR3 protein: CASSAELAGAYNEQFF
CDR3 DNA: TGTGCCAGCAGCGCCGAACTAGCGGGAGCATACAATGAGCAGTTCTTC

clone size: .
J gene: TRBJ2-1
D gene: .
V gene: TRBV28
CDR3 protein: CASSPPLDNEQFF
CDR3 DNA: TGTGCCAGCAGCCCCCCGCTAGACAATGAGCAGTTCTTC

clone size: .
J gene: TRBJ2-1
D gene: .
V gene: TRBV4-3
CDR3 protein: CASSQDLPGSSYNEQFF
CDR3 DNA: TGCGCCAGCAGCCAAGACCTTCCGGGAAGCTCCTACAATGAGCAGTTCTTC

clone size: .
J gene: TRBJ2-2
D gene: .
V gene: TRBV28
CDR3 protein: CASSFWDGPRGAGELFF
CDR3 DNA: TGTGCCAGCAGTTTCTGGGATGGTCCGAGAGGGGCCGGGGAGCTGTTTTTT

clone size: .
J gene: TRBJ1-1
D gene: .
V gene: TRBV7-6
CDR3 protein: CASSLQGYTEAFF
CDR3 DNA: TGTGCCAGCAGCTTACAGGGTTATACTGAAGCTTTCTTT

clone size: .
J gene: TRBJ1-1
D gene: .
V gene: TRBV9
CDR3 protein: CASSVEMLNTEAFF
CDR3 DNA: TGTGCCAGCAGCGTAGAGATGCTGAACACTGAAGCTTTCTTT

clone size: once
J gene: TRBJ2-3
D gene: TRBD2
V gene: TRBV5-1
CDR3 protein: CASSLAGGADTQYF
CDR3 DNA: TGCGCCAGCAGCTTGGCCGGGGGGGCAGATACGCAGTATTTT

clone size: .
J gene: TRBJ2-7
D gene: .
V gene: TRBV13
CDR3 protein: CASSLVGNPIEQYF
CDR3 DNA: TGTGCCAGCAGCTTAGTAGGGAACCCCATCGAGCAGTACTTC

clone size: once
J gene: TRBJ2-7
D gene: .
V gene: TRBV6-1
CDR3 protein: CASSERDPPYEQYF
CDR3 DNA: TGTGCCAGCAGTGAAAGGGACCCACCCTACGAGCAGTACTTC

clone size: once
J gene: TRBJ2-7
D gene: .
V gene: TRBV27
CDR3 protein: CASSLRGTSLTYEQYF
CDR3 DNA: TGTGCCAGCAGTTTACGAGGGACTTCCCTTACCTACGAGCAGTACTTC

clone size: .
J gene: TRBJ2-5
D gene: .
V gene: TRBV13
CDR3 protein: CASSSDRQETQYF
CDR3 DNA: TGTGCCAGCAGCTCGGACAGACAAGAGACCCAGTACTTC

clone size: .
J gene: TRBJ1-5
D gene: .
V gene: TRBV5-1
CDR3 protein: CASSEHGGGSNQPQHF
CDR3 DNA: TGCGCCAGCAGCGAACACGGAGGCGGGAGCAATCAGCCCCAGCATTTT

clone size: once
J gene: TRBJ2-3
D gene: TRBD1
V gene: TRBV11-2
CDR3 protein: CASGQASTDTQYF
CDR3 DNA: TGTGCCAGCGGACAGGCTAGCACAGATACGCAGTATTTT

clone size: .
J gene: TRBJ2-1
D gene: .
V gene: TRBV13
CDR3 protein: CASSLLGNEQFF
CDR3 DNA: TGTGCCAGCAGCTTATTGGGCAATGAGCAGTTCTTC

clone size: .
J gene: TRBJ1-2
D gene: .
V gene: TRBV29-1
CDR3 protein: CSVEIPGVLYGYTF
CDR3 DNA: TGCAGCGTTGAGATCCCGGGAGTGCTATATGGCTACACCTTC

clone size: once
J gene: TRBJ2-1
D gene: .
V gene: TRBV6-5
CDR3 protein: CASSQLSYNEQFF
CDR3 DNA: TGTGCCAGCAGTCAGTTGTCCTACAATGAGCAGTTCTTC

clone size: .
J gene: TRBJ2-1
D gene: TRBD2
V gene: TRBV5-1
CDR3 protein: CASSLAAGETLDLFF
CDR3 DNA: TGCGCCAGCAGCTTGGCGGCGGGAGAGACACTGGATCTGTTCTTC

clone size: .
J gene: TRBJ2-1
D gene: TRBD2
V gene: TRBV9
CDR3 protein: CASSPRFSGRAGEQFF
CDR3 DNA: TGTGCCAGCAGCCCCCGTTTTAGCGGGAGGGCTGGTGAGCAGTTCTTC

clone size: .
J gene: TRBJ2-3
D gene: .
V gene: TRBV5-1
CDR3 protein: CASSLPSANTDTQYF
CDR3 DNA: TGCGCCAGCAGCTTGCCTAGCGCGAACACAGATACGCAGTATTTT

clone size: .
J gene: TRBJ2-1
D gene: TRBD2
V gene: TRBV7-8
CDR3 protein: CASSLRREGLYNEQFF
CDR3 DNA: TGTGCCAGCAGCTTACGGCGGGAGGGTCTCTACAATGAGCAGTTCTTC

clone size: .
J gene: TRBJ2-4
D gene: .
V gene: TRBV4-3
CDR3 protein: CASSPGIAKNIQYF
CDR3 DNA: TGCGCCAGCAGCCCGGGAATAGCCAAAAACATTCAGTACTTC

clone size: .
J gene: TRBJ2-7
D gene: .
V gene: TRBV18
CDR3 protein: CASSRGGTATSISHF
CDR3 DNA: TGTGCCAGCTCGCGGGGCGGGACGGCCACAAGCATCTCCCACTTC